The entry below gives a single T cell receptor beta chain sequence along with its context. Its specificity is unknown. Both 60 Vbeta primers and 13 Jbeta primers went into the PCR. Sequencing was performed with immunoSEQ multiplex PCR; in TCRdb, only in-frame clones are kept and a portion is missing. The profile shows about 130,000 clones, 60% to 80% of them singletons. In germline, CDR1 is SGHNT, CDR2 YENEEA. The CDR3 sequence is 15 residues long. Trimming removed 5 bases from V and 4 bases from J, with 17 bases in between. The study sampled nominally healthy donors, though unrecorded immune exposures were likely. The data were taken from a study of cytomegalovirus exposure and HLA in healthy donors. Study-wide findings and caveats: Reportedly, fewer N-insertions than the approximately 610-donor mean appeared in an Asian-associated ancestry cluster in a later analysis. Across donors, most TCRs were seen rarely, yet some public ones were widespread.

The rearrangement joins TRBV11-3 to TRBJ1-1, with D tentatively TRBD1 (6 bases). The receptor was isolated from a man aged 25 to 45 in good health and CMV-seronegative. Sequenced material: PBMCs. CDR3 nucleotides: TGTGCCAGCAGCCCCACAGGGTCGACTTCCACTGAAGCTTTCTTT. Protein product: CASSPTGSTSTEAFF.